This T cell receptor (beta chain) derives from a study of cytomegalovirus exposure and HLA in healthy donors. Study overall: From HLA-typed donors, an early data release held about 85 million unique TCRs.

Concerning this clone: As yet, its antigen is unknown.

Points from the study as a whole: Highly shared sequence variants in one cluster were likely a sequencing artifact. Segments of the TCR beta V type were, in most cases, productive about 87% or about 30% of the time in an earlier analysis. It has been reported that TCR beta sequences accurately predicted the HLA-A and HLA-B alleles of most subjects.

CDR3 length: 13 residues. Trimming shortened V by 3 bases and J by 6 bases, and 11 bases separated the two germline ends. CDR1 is SNHLY, CDR2 FYNNEI, per germline. With 60 Vbeta and 13 Jbeta primers, the PCR was carried out. The protocol was immunoSEQ multiplex PCR, while the TCRdb copy is restricted to in-frame clones and leaves out a portion. The table shows approximately 190,000 clones, with around 73% occurring only once. The clonotype was recovered from a woman aged 30 to 39 in good health and CMV-seropositive. The rearrangement joins TRBV2 to TRBJ1-2; no clear D gene. The sample comprised PBMCs. The CDR3 DNA sequence: TGTGCCAGCAGTGACGGGTCCCGGAATGGCTACACCTTC. It specifies CASSDGSRNGYTF.